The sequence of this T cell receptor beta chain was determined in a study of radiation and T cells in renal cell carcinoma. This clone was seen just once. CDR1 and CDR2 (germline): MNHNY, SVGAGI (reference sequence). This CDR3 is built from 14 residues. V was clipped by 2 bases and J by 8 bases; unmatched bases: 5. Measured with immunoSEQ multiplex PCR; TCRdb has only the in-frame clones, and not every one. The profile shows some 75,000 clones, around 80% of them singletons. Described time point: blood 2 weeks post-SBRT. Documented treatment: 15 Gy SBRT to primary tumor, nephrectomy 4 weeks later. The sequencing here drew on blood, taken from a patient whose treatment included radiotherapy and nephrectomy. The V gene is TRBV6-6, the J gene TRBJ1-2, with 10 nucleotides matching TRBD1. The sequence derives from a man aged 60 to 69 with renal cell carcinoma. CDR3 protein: CASSYNMDRGGYTF. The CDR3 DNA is TGTGCCAGCAGTTACAATATGGACAGGGGGGGCTACACCTTC.